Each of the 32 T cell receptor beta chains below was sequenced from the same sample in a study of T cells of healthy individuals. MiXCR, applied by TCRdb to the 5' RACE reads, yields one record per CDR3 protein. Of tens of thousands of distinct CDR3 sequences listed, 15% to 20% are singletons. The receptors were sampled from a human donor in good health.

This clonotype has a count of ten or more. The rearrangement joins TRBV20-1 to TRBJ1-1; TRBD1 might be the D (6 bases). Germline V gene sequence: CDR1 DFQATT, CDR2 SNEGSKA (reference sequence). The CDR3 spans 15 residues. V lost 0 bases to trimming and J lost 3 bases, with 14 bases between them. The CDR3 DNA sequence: TGCAGTGCTAGAGATCCACAGGGAAGATACACTGAAGCTTTCTTT. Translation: CSARDPQGRYTEAFF.

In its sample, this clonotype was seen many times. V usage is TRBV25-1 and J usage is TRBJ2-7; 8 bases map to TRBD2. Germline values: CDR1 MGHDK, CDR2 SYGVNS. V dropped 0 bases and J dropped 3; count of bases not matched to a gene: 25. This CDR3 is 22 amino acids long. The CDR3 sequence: CASSEYFSGRQYDREGNYEQYF. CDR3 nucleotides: TGTGCCAGCAGTGAATATTTCTCGGGGCGGCAGTATGATCGGGAGGGTAACTACGAGCAGTACTTC.

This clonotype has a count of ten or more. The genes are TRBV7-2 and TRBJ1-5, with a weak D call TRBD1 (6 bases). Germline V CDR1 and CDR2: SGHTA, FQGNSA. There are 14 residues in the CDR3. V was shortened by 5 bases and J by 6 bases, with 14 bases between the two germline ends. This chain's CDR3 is CASSPKTGGQPQHF. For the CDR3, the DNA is TGTGCCAGCAGCCCGAAGACAGGAGGTCAGCCCCAGCATTTT.

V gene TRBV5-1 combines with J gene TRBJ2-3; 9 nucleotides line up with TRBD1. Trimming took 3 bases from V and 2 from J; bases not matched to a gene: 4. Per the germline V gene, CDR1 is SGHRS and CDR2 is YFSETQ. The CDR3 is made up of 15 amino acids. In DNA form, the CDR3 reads TGCGCCAGCAGCTCCCGGGACAGGGCCACAGATACGCAGTATTTT. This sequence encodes CASSSRDRATDTQYF.

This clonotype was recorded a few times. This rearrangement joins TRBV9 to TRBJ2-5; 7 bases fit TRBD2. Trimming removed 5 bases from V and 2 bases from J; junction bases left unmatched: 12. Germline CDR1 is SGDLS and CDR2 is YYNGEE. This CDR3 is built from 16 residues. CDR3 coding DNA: TGTGCCAGCAGTCTCGGAGGAGGGCGGGGGCAAGAGACCCAGTACTTC. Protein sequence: CASSLGGGRGQETQYF.

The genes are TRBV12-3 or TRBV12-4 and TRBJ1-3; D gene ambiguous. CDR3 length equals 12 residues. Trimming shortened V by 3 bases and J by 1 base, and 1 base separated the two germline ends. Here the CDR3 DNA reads TGTGCCAGCAGTTTGTCTGGAAACACCATATATTTT. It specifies CASSLSGNTIYF.

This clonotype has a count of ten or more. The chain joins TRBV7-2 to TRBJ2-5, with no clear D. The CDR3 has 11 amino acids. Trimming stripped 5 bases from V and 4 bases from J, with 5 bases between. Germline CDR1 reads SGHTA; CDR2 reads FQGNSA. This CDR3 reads CASSLIETQYF. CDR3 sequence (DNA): TGTGCCAGCAGCCTGATAGAGACCCAGTACTTC.

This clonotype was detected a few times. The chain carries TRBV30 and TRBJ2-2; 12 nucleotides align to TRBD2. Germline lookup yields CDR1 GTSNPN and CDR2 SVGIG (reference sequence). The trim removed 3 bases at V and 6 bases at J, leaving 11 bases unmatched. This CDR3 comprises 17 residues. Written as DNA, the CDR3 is TGTGCCTGGAGCGGTACTCGGACTAGCGGGATTGCCGGGGAGCTGTTTTTT. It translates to CAWSGTRTSGIAGELFF.

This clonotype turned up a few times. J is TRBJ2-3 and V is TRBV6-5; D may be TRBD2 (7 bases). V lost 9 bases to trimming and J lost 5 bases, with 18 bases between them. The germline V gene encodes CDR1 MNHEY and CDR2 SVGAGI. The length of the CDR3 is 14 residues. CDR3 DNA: TGTGCCAGTGGTAGGGGGGGGCGCAGAGATACGCAGTATTTT. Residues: CASGRGGRRDTQYF.

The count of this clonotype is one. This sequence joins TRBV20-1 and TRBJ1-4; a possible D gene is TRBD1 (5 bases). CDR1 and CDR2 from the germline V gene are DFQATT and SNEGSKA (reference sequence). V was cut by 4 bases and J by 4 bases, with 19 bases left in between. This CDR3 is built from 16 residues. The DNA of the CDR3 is TGCAGTGCTATCCCCCCGGACTGGACAAGTAATGAAAAACTGTTTTTT. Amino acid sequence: CSAIPPDWTSNEKLFF.

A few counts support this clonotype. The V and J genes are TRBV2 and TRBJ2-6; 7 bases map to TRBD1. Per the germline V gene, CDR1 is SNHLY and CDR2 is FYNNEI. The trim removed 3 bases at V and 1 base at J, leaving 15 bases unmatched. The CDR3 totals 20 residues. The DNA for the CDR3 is TGTGCCAGCAGTGACCCCCTGAGGGGGCTGCCCACGTCTGGGGCCAACGTCCTGACTTTC. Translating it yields CASSDPLRGLPTSGANVLTF. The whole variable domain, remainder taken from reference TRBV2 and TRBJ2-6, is EPEVTQTPSHQVTQMGQEVILRCVPISNHLYFYWYRQILGQKVEFLVSFYNNEISEKSEIFDDQFSVERPDGSNFTLKIRSTKLEDSAMYFCASSDPLRGLPTSGANVLTFGAGSRLTVL.

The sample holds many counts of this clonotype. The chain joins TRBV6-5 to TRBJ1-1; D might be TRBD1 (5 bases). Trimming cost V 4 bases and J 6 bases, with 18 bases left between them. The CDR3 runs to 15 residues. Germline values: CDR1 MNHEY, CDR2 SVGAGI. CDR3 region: CASSFEGGRGAEAFF. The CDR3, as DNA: TGTGCCAGCAGTTTTGAGGGTGGTAGGGGAGCTGAAGCTTTCTTT.

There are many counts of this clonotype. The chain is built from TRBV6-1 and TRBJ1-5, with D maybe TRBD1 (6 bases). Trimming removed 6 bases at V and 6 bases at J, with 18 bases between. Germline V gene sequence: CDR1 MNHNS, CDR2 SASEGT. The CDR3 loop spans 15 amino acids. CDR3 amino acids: CASSSWGARSQPQHF. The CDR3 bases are TGTGCCAGCAGCTCCTGGGGGGCGCGAAGTCAGCCCCAGCATTTT.

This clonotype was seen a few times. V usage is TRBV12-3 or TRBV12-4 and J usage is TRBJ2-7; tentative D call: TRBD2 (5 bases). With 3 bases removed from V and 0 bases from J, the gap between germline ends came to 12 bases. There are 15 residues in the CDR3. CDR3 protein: CASSFRGDNSYEQYF. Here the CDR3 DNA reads TGTGCCAGCAGTTTCCGGGGAGATAACTCCTACGAGCAGTACTTC.

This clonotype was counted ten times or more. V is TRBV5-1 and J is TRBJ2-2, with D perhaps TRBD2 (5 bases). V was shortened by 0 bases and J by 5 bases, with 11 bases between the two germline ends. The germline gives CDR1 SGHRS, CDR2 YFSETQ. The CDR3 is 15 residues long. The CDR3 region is CASSLAPPGTGELFF. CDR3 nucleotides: TGCGCCAGCAGCTTGGCCCCTCCGGGGACCGGGGAGCTGTTTTTT.

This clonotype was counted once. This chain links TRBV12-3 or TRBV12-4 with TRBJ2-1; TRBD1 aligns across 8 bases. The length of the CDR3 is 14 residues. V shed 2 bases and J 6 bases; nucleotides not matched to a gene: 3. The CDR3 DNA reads TGTGCCAGCAGTTTATTGGGACAGGTCAATGAGCAGTTCTTC. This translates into CASSLLGQVNEQFF.

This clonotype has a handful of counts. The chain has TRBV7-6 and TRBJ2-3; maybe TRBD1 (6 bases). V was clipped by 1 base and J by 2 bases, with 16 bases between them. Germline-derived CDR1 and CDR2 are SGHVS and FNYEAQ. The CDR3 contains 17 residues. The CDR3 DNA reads TGTGCCAGCAGCTTAGGATTCGGACAGTCTTTCACAGATACGCAGTATTTT. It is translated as CASSLGFGQSFTDTQYF.

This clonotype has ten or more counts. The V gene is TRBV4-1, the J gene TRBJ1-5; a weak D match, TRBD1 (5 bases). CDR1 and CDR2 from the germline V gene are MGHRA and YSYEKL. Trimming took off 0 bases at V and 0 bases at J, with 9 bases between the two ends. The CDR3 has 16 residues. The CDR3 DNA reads TGCGCCAGCAGCCAAGACAGGGCTAATAGCAATCAGCCCCAGCATTTT. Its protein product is CASSQDRANSNQPQHF.

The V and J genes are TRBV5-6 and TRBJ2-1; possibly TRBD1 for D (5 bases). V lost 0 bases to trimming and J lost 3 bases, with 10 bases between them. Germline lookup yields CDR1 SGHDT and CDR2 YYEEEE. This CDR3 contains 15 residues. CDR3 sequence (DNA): TGTGCCAGCAGCTTGGGGCAGGGCCTCTACAATGAGCAGTTCTTC. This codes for CASSLGQGLYNEQFF.

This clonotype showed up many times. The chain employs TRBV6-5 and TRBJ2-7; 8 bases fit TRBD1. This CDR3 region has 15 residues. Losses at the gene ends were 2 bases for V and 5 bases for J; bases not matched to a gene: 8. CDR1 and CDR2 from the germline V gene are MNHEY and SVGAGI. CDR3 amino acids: CASSYGGRGRDEQYF. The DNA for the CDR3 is TGTGCCAGCAGTTACGGGGGCAGGGGGCGCGACGAGCAGTACTTC.

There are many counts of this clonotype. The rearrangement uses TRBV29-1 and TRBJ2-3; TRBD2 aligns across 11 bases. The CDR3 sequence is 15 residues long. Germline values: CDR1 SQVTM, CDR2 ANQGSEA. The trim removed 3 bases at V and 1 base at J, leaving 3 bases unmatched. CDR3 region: CSVDPSGRRTDTQYF. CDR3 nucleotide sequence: TGCAGCGTTGATCCTAGCGGGAGGCGCACAGATACGCAGTATTTT.

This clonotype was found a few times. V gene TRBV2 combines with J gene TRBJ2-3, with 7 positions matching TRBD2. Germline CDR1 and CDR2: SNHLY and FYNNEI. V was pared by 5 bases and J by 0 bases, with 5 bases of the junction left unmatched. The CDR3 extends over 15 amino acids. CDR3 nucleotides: TGTGCCAGCAGTAATGCGGGGGTTAGCACAGATACGCAGTATTTT. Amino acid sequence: CASSNAGVSTDTQYF.

For the CDR3, the DNA is TGTGCCAGCAGCCCCCCTTTAGGCGGGGAGCTGTTTTTT. Translated, it gives CASSPPLGGELFF. The V gene is TRBV11-2, the J gene TRBJ2-2; D is ambiguous. The germline V gene encodes CDR1 SGHAT and CDR2 FQNNGV. The germline V and J ends were trimmed by 5 bases and 7 bases, with 11 bases remaining between them. The CDR3 runs 13 residues.

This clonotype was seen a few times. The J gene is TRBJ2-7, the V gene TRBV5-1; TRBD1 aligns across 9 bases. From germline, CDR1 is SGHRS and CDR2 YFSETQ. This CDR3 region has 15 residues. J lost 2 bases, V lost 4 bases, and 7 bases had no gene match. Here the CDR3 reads CASSVSGTGTYEQYF. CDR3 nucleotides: TGCGCCAGCAGCGTATCCGGGACAGGGACCTACGAGCAGTACTTC.

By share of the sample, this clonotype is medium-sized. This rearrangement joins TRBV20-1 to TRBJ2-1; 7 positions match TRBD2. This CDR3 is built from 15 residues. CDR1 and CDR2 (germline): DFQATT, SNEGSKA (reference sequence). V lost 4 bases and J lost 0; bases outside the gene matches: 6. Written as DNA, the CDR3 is TGCAGTGCTACCCCCGGCGGGAGCTCCTACAATGAGCAGTTCTTC. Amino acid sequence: CSATPGGSSYNEQFF.

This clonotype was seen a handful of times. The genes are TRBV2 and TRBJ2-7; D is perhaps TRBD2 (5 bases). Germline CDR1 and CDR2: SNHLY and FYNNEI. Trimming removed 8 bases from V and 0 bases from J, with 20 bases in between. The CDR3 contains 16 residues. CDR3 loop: CASLHAALDFSYEQYF. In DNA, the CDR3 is TGTGCCAGCCTACATGCCGCCTTGGACTTCTCCTACGAGCAGTACTTC. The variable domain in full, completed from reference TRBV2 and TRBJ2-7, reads EPEVTQTPSHQVTQMGQEVILRCVPISNHLYFYWYRQILGQKVEFLVSFYNNEISEKSEIFDDQFSVERPDGSNFTLKIRSTKLEDSAMYFCASLHAALDFSYEQYFGPGTRLTVT.

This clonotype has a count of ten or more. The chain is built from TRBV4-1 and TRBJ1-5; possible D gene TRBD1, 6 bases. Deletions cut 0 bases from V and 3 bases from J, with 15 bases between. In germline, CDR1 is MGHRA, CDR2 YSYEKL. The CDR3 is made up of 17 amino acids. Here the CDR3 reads CASSQDLGAALNQPQHF. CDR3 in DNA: TGCGCCAGCAGCCAAGATTTGGGGGCTGCTCTCAATCAGCCCCAGCATTTT.

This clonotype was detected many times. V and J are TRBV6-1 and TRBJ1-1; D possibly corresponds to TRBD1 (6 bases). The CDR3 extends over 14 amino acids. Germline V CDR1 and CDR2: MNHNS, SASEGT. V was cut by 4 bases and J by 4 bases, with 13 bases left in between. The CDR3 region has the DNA TGTGCCAGCAGTGTAGTGACAGGACGCACTGAAGCTTTCTTT. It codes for CASSVVTGRTEAFF.

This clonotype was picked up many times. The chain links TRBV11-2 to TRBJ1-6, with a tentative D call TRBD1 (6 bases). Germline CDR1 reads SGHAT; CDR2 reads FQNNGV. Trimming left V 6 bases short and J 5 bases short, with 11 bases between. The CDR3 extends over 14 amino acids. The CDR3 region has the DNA TGTGCCAGCAGGGGACAAGGGCATAATTCACCCCTCCACTTT. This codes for CASRGQGHNSPLHF.

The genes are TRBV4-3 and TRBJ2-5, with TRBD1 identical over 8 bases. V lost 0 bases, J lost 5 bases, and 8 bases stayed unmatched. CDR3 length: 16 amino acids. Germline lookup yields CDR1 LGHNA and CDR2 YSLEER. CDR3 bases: TGCGCCAGCAGCCAAGAAGGGCAGGGGGCGCTGGAGACCCAGTACTTC. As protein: CASSQEGQGALETQYF.

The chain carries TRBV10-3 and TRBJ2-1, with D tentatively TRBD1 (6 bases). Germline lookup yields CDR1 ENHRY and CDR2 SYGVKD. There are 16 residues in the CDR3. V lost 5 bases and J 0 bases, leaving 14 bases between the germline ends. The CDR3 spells CAISSQGLNSYNEQFF. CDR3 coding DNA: TGTGCCATCAGTTCGCAGGGGCTAAACTCCTACAATGAGCAGTTCTTC.

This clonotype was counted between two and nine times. CDR3 loop: CASSLGLAVRKQFF. CDR3 in DNA: TGTGCCAGCAGTTTAGGTCTAGCGGTCCGAAAGCAGTTCTTC. J is TRBJ2-1 and V is TRBV28, with TRBD2 matching 7 bases. This CDR3 spans 14 amino acids. Trimming removed 2 bases from V and 11 bases from J; junction bases left unmatched: 9. Per the germline V gene, CDR1 is MDHEN and CDR2 is SYDVKM.